Following are 15 T cell receptor beta chains from one sample sequenced in a study of early T cells in non-severe SARS-CoV-2 infection. TCRdb passed the 5' RACE reads through MiXCR, listing each CDR3 protein once. The sample holds around 55,000 distinct CDR3 sequences; around 6.6% are singletons and the top ten take roughly 6%. The input for sequencing was whole blood, taken at baseline. These receptors originate from an adult who was a healthcare worker with PCR-confirmed SARS-CoV-2 infection or an uninfected control (not recorded which).

The chain joins TRBV7-6 to TRBJ2-7, with unresolved D. Germline CDR1 SGHVS, CDR2 FNYEAQ. The CDR3 spans 15 residues. Trimming took 0 bases from V and 2 from J, leaving 11 bases between them. The CDR3 region has the DNA TGTGCCAGCAGCTTAGCGTCCCAGCCTACCTACGAGCAGTACTTC. Protein sequence: CASSLASQPTYEQYF.

This clonotype was counted many times. The chain couples TRBV9 to TRBJ1-6; D is unclear. Trimming took off 4 bases at V and 7 bases at J, with 18 bases between the two ends. The CDR3 is 16 amino acids. Germline CDR1 and CDR2: SGDLS and YYNGEE. The CDR3 DNA follows: TGTGCCAGCAGCCTCGAAACGCATACAATCAATTCACCCCTCCACTTT. Protein: CASSLETHTINSPLHF.

This clonotype has at least ten counts. This chain links TRBV6-1 with TRBJ2-7, with 7 positions matching TRBD2. The V and J ends lost 7 bases and 2 bases, in that order; junction bases with no gene match: 5. Germline V gives CDR1 MNHNS, CDR2 SASEGT. This CDR3 comprises 13 residues. The CDR3 spells CASTPRGAYEQYF. The CDR3 DNA is TGTGCCAGCACCCCCCGGGGGGCCTACGAGCAGTACTTC.

This clonotype was detected a few times. This chain uses TRBV18 with TRBJ1-1; 8 bases align to TRBD1. CDR3 length: 15 residues. With 6 bases clipped from V and 7 bases from J, the junction kept 13 bases outside the gene matches. Per germline, CDR1 KGHSH and CDR2 LQKENI. The CDR3 sequence: CASSFTGQGACEAFF. The CDR3 coding sequence is TGTGCCAGCTCTTTTACCGGACAGGGCGCGTGTGAAGCTTTCTTT.

This clonotype has a count of ten or more. This chain connects TRBV10-3 to TRBJ2-1; the D is unclear. V was cut by 4 bases and J by 3 bases, with 4 bases left in between. Looked up from germline, CDR1 is ENHRY and CDR2 is SYGVKD. The CDR3 length is 12 residues. CDR3 sequence: CAISGGYNEQFF. The CDR3 DNA follows: TGTGCCATCAGTGGAGGCTACAATGAGCAGTTCTTC.

This clonotype was detected ten times or more. The chain recombines TRBV24-1 with TRBJ2-1, with D possibly TRBD2 on 6 matching bases. The CDR3 consists of 17 residues. Deletions cut 4 bases from V and 0 bases from J, with 15 bases between. Germline V gene data show CDR1 as KGHDR and CDR2 as SFDVKD. The DNA for the CDR3 is TGTGCCACCAGTGACGACGTCGGGGGAAGCTCCTACAATGAGCAGTTCTTC. Translated: CATSDDVGGSSYNEQFF.

The rearrangement links TRBV3-1 to TRBJ2-7; D uncertain. There are 11 residues in the CDR3. Trimming removed 0 bases from V and 3 bases from J, with 0 bases in between. In germline, CDR1 is LGHDT, CDR2 YNNKEL (reference sequence). The CDR3 sequence: CASSQDYEQYF. The CDR3 nucleotides read TGTGCCAGCAGCCAAGACTACGAGCAGTACTTC.

The V and J genes are TRBV4-3 and TRBJ2-3, with a possible D match to TRBD2 (5 bases). Germline values: CDR1 LGHNA, CDR2 YSLEER. The CDR3 extends over 15 amino acids. The V end lost 0 bases, the J end lost 5 bases, and 12 bases lay between the germline ends. CDR3 DNA: TGCGCCAGCAGCCAAGACCGGGGAGAGGGAGATACGCAGTATTTT. This encodes CASSQDRGEGDTQYF.

This clonotype appeared a few times. The CDR3 bases are TGTGCCAGCTCACCACCAGAGCGGGGGGGCCCAGATACGCAGTATTTT. This translates into CASSPPERGGPDTQYF. The gene calls are TRBV18 and TRBJ2-3; 10 positions match TRBD2. Germline V gives CDR1 KGHSH, CDR2 LQKENI. The CDR3 contains 16 residues. The V segment lost 0 bases and the J segment 4 bases; nucleotides outside the gene matches: 4.

This clonotype has a count of ten or more. V usage is TRBV7-2 and J usage is TRBJ1-1; TRBD1 is a possible D gene (5 bases). V was cut by 0 bases and J by 2 bases, with 10 bases left in between. The CDR3 has 15 amino acids. Germline V gene data show CDR1 as SGHTA and CDR2 as FQGNSA. The CDR3 loop reads CASSLAPGTNTEAFF. CDR3 bases: TGTGCCAGCAGCTTAGCGCCCGGGACTAACACTGAAGCTTTCTTT.

This clonotype was counted many times. This chain joins TRBV19 and TRBJ1-5, with a weak D call TRBD1 (5 bases). Germline-derived CDR1 and CDR2 are LNHDA and SQIVND (reference sequence). The CDR3 extends over 12 amino acids. V lost 5 bases and J lost 7, with 9 bases in between. The CDR3: CASSWGDQPQHF. The CDR3 DNA reads TGTGCCAGTAGTTGGGGGGACCAGCCCCAGCATTTT.

The table lists this clonotype with a few counts. This chain uses TRBV6-2 or TRBV6-3 with TRBJ2-7; weak D call: TRBD2 (5 bases). V dropped 2 bases and J dropped 6 bases, with 17 bases sitting between them. CDR1 and CDR2 from the germline V gene are MNHEY and SVGEGT. The CDR3 has 15 amino acids. The CDR3 coding sequence is TGTGCCAGCAGTTACAGGGCCCCAGGAGGTTCCGAGCAGTACTTC. Amino acids: CASSYRAPGGSEQYF.

In this sample, this clonotype turned up many times. This chain connects TRBV15 to TRBJ2-7; D perhaps matches TRBD2 (5 bases). This CDR3 contains 16 residues. Trimming removed 0 bases from V and 2 bases from J, with 14 bases in between. The germline V gene encodes CDR1 LNHNV and CDR2 YYDKDF (reference sequence). The CDR3 here is CATSREVALDPYEQYF. The CDR3 bases are TGTGCCACCAGCAGAGAAGTAGCGCTAGACCCCTACGAGCAGTACTTC.

The V and J genes are TRBV7-2 and TRBJ2-3; D not certain. The CDR3 has 16 residues. Trimming removed 3 bases at V and 0 bases at J, with 13 bases between. Germline CDR1 SGHTA, CDR2 FQGNSA. In DNA, the CDR3 is TGTGCCAGCAGCTTGTCAGCCCATTCCAGCACAGATACGCAGTATTTT. The encoded protein is CASSLSAHSSTDTQYF.

V gene TRBV4-3 combines with J gene TRBJ2-3; 7 bases line up with TRBD2. The CDR3 spans 14 residues. With V trimmed by 4 bases and J by 4 bases, 5 bases remained unmatched. Germline loops: CDR1 LGHNA, CDR2 YSLEER. CDR3 sequence reads: CASSREGPADTQYF. CDR3 in DNA: TGCGCCAGCAGCCGGGAGGGGCCTGCAGATACGCAGTATTTT.